A single sample is the source of the 31 T cell receptor beta chains below, sequenced in a study of Ad26.COV2.S vaccination and SARS-CoV-2 variants. TCRdb's copy holds only in-frame clones and misses some; the assay was immunoSEQ multiplex PCR. Of hundreds of thousands of clones detected, 80% to 95% appear once; the ten largest clones hold over 9%. Specified treatment: around 19 received Ad26.COV2.S at low or high dose, single or two shots; about 5 received placebo; per-sample allocation not given. The samples were gathered on day 63 after the first injection of vaccine or placebo. The specimen was peripheral blood, collected in a trial of Ad26.COV2.S vaccine versus placebo. Receptor source: a person between 18 and 65 years old who received the Ad26.COV2.S COVID-19 vaccine or a placebo.

The chain combines TRBV10-2 with TRBJ2-3, with a possible D match to TRBD1 (5 bases). The V and J ends lost 8 bases and 3 bases respectively, with 15 bases between them. Looked up from germline, CDR1 is WSHSY and CDR2 is SAAADI. This CDR3 region has 14 residues. CDR3 in DNA: TGCGCCAGCTCAGGCCAGGGTAGGACAGATACGCAGTATTTT. It yields the protein CASSGQGRTDTQYF.

This clone was detected once. V and J are TRBV2 and TRBJ1-2; maybe TRBD1 (5 bases). The CDR3 is made up of 13 amino acids. V was trimmed by 7 bases and J by 4 bases, leaving 13 bases between them. Germline assignment: CDR1 SNHLY and CDR2 FYNNEI. This chain's CDR3 is CASIISTVYGYTF. CDR3 coding DNA: TGTGCCAGCATTATCTCGACAGTCTATGGCTACACCTTC.

The genes are TRBV30 and TRBJ2-1, with D maybe TRBD1 (5 bases). Trimming removed 2 bases at V and 8 bases at J, with 16 bases between. This CDR3 spans 14 amino acids. CDR1 is GTSNPN, CDR2 SVGIG, per germline (reference sequence). The CDR3 is CAWSSGREVDEQFF. In nucleotides, the CDR3 is TGTGCCTGGAGTTCCGGCAGGGAAGTCGATGAGCAGTTCTTC. The full variable domain, its missing parts supplied by reference TRBV30 and TRBJ2-1, is SQTIHQWPATLVQPVGSPLSLECTVEGTSNPNLYWYRQAAGRGLQLLFYSVGIGQISSEVPQNLSASRPQDRQFILSSKKLLLSDSGFYLCAWSSGREVDEQFFGPGTRLTVL.

This clone was detected a few times. The chain employs TRBV5-1 and TRBJ1-1, with D uncertain. Germline CDR1 reads SGHRS; CDR2 reads YFSETQ. The CDR3 sequence is 13 residues long. V lost 5 bases and J lost 0, with 8 bases in between. The CDR3 bases are TGCGCCAGCAGTCCGCAGATGAACACTGAAGCTTTCTTT. Its protein product is CASSPQMNTEAFF.

This chain uses TRBV12-5 with TRBJ2-5; D unclear. The V gene's germline CDR1 is LGHNT and CDR2 FRNRAP. CDR3 length: 14 amino acids. V lost 0 bases and J lost 5, with 10 bases in between. In DNA, the CDR3 is TGTGCTAGTGGTTTGGTACTAAGAGAGGAGACCCAGTACTTC. Translated: CASGLVLREETQYF.

This clone was seen only once. The chain recombines TRBV6-1 with TRBJ2-4; TRBD1 matches 9 bases. Trimming removed 1 base from V and 9 bases from J; junction bases left unmatched: 1. Germline V gene lookup returns CDR1 MNHNS and CDR2 SASEGT. The CDR3 sequence is 13 residues long. The CDR3 sequence is CASSEGQGVIQYF. For the CDR3, the DNA is TGTGCCAGCAGTGAAGGACAGGGGGTCATTCAGTACTTC.

This clone was detected many times. This chain links TRBV9 with TRBJ2-2; D remains ambiguous. This CDR3 spans 15 amino acids. Germline V gene lookup returns CDR1 SGDLS and CDR2 YYNGEE. The germline V and J ends were trimmed by 0 bases and 8 bases, with 14 bases remaining between them. The chain's CDR3 is CASSVDSYGSGELFF. CDR3 bases: TGTGCCAGCAGCGTAGATTCGTATGGTTCGGGGGAGCTGTTTTTT.

V gene TRBV7-9 combines with J gene TRBJ1-1; perhaps TRBD1 as D (6 bases). The CDR3 is 15 amino acids. Per the germline V gene, CDR1 is SEHNR and CDR2 is FQNEAQ (reference sequence). Trimming shortened V by 1 base and J by 6 bases, and 15 bases separated the two germline ends. The CDR3 DNA follows: TGTGCCAGCAGCTTAGAAGGGGGGATTAGCGCTGAAGCTTTCTTT. This translates into CASSLEGGISAEAFF.

V is TRBV6-5 and J is TRBJ1-4, with 7 nucleotides matching TRBD1. Germline V gene sequence: CDR1 MNHEY, CDR2 SVGAGI. This CDR3 is 14 amino acids long. V dropped 8 bases and J dropped 12; count of bases not matched to a gene: 15. The CDR3 loop reads CASDPGQLTDELFF. The CDR3 nucleotides are TGTGCCAGCGACCCGGGACAGCTGACTGATGAACTGTTTTTT.

This chain joins TRBV2 and TRBJ2-1; 10 positions match TRBD2. Germline CDR1 reads SNHLY; CDR2 reads FYNNEI. V shed 0 bases, J shed 8 bases, and the junction held 7 bases outside the gene matches. The CDR3 extends over 16 amino acids. In DNA, the CDR3 is TGTGCCAGCAGTGAAGCGCTGGGACTAGCGATCTATGAGCAGTTCTTC. The encoded protein is CASSEALGLAIYEQFF.

This clone was seen only once. J is TRBJ1-4 and V is TRBV5-6, with a weak D call TRBD1 (5 bases). CDR3 size: 15 residues. The V gene's germline CDR1 is SGHDT and CDR2 YYEEEE. The ends were cut back, 4 bases at V and 4 bases at J, with 14 bases in the middle. The CDR3 is CASSPSGRLNEKLFF. The CDR3 DNA reads TGTGCCAGCAGCCCTTCGGGACGGCTTAATGAAAAACTGTTTTTT.

V and J are TRBV5-1 and TRBJ2-5; D not certain. Per germline, CDR1 SGHRS and CDR2 YFSETQ. The V end was cut by 0 bases, the J end by 5 bases, with 8 bases between. This CDR3 has 13 residues. CDR3 bases: TGCGCCAGCAGCTTGGCTGGGAAGGAGACCCAGTACTTC. Translating it yields CASSLAGKETQYF.

In nucleotides, the CDR3 is TGTGCCAGCAGCATAGCGGCCCAGAACTACGAGCAGTACTTC. Translated, it gives CASSIAAQNYEQYF. The chain uses TRBV11-2 and TRBJ2-7, with D possibly being TRBD2 (6 bases). V lost 5 bases to trimming and J lost 3 bases, with 14 bases between them. CDR3 size: 14 residues. The V gene's germline CDR1 is SGHAT and CDR2 FQNNGV. Filled out from reference TRBV11-2 and TRBJ2-7, the complete variable domain reads EAGVAQSPRYKIIEKRQSVAFWCNPISGHATLYWYQQILGQGPKLLIQFQNNGVVDDSQLPKDRFSAERLKGVDSTLKIQPAKLEDSAVYLCASSIAAQNYEQYFGPGTRLTVT.

The rearrangement links TRBV6-5 to TRBJ2-2, with no clear D. Germline values: CDR1 MNHEY, CDR2 SVGAGI. V was cut by 9 bases and J by 5 bases, with 19 bases left in between. The CDR3 has 15 amino acids. Here the CDR3 DNA reads TGTGCCAGTAAGCACCTTGAGATTTGGACCGGGGAGCTGTTTTTT. It translates to CASKHLEIWTGELFF.

The chain uses TRBV19 and TRBJ2-1, with a possible D match to TRBD2 (5 bases). The CDR3 is made up of 15 amino acids. V was shortened by 3 bases and J by 7 bases, with 16 bases between the two germline ends. CDR1 LNHDA and CDR2 SQIVND come from the germline V gene (reference sequence). The DNA of the CDR3 is TGTGCCAGTAGTATGCTAGCAGAGAGGGAGAATGAGCAGTTCTTC. This encodes CASSMLAERENEQFF. Filled out from reference TRBV19 and TRBJ2-1, the complete variable domain reads DGGITQSPKYLFRKEGQNVTLSCEQNLNHDAMYWYRQDPGQGLRLIYYSQIVNDFQKGDIAEGYSVSREKKESFPLTVTSAQKNPTAFYLCASSMLAERENEQFFGPGTRLTVL.

This rearrangement joins TRBV2 to TRBJ2-1; D is uncertain. The ends were cut back, 2 bases at V and 8 bases at J, with 10 bases in the middle. The CDR3 extends over 13 amino acids. From germline, CDR1 is SNHLY and CDR2 FYNNEI. In DNA form, the CDR3 reads TGTGCCAGCAGTGAACAGCCTCTGGATGAGCAGTTCTTC. It yields the protein CASSEQPLDEQFF.

The rearrangement uses TRBV7-2 and TRBJ2-7; no clear D. This CDR3 spans 14 amino acids. The germline CDR1 and CDR2 sequences are SGHTA and FQGNSA. V dropped 2 bases and J dropped 5 bases, with 13 bases sitting between them. The CDR3 loop is CASSLRVSSDEQYF. The CDR3, as DNA: TGTGCCAGCAGCTTAAGGGTGAGTTCTGACGAGCAGTACTTC.

V gene TRBV6-2 or TRBV6-3 combines with J gene TRBJ2-1; perhaps TRBD1 as D (6 bases). The CDR3 loop spans 14 amino acids. Trimming cost V 5 bases and J 7 bases, with 15 bases left between them. Germline V gives CDR1 MNHEY, CDR2 SVGEGT. The CDR3 coding sequence is TGTGCCAGCAGTGATATGACAGGCTATAATGAGCAGTTCTTC. This encodes CASSDMTGYNEQFF.

This clone was seen only a few times. V is TRBV27 and J is TRBJ2-7; tentative D call: TRBD2 (5 bases). Trimming took 5 bases from V and 2 from J, leaving 16 bases between them. Germline V gene data show CDR1 as MNHEY and CDR2 as SMNVEV (reference sequence). This CDR3 has 15 amino acids. This CDR3 reads CASSLSATLTYEQYF. CDR3 bases: TGTGCCAGCAGTCTTAGCGCTACCCTCACCTACGAGCAGTACTTC.

This clone appeared a single time. The gene calls are TRBV9 and TRBJ2-3; D unresolved. Germline CDR1 reads SGDLS; CDR2 reads YYNGEE. This CDR3 comprises 14 residues. The V end was cut by 0 bases, the J end by 1 base, with 6 bases between. Written as DNA, the CDR3 is TGTGCCAGCAGCGTAGATTTGGGCACAGATACGCAGTATTTT. This codes for CASSVDLGTDTQYF.

The chain joins TRBV18 to TRBJ1-4; 7 bases match TRBD1. Trimming removed 3 bases from V and 6 bases from J; junction bases left unmatched: 10. This CDR3 is built from 16 residues. Germline loops: CDR1 KGHSH, CDR2 LQKENI. Here the CDR3 reads CASSPSSGQRYEKLFF. The CDR3 region has the DNA TGTGCCAGCTCACCTTCTTCGGGACAGCGGTATGAAAAACTGTTTTTT. Variable domain in full (rest from reference TRBV18 and TRBJ1-4): NAGVMQNPRHLVRRRGQEARLRCSPMKGHSHVYWYRQLPEEGLKFMVYLQKENIIDESGMPKERFSAEFPKEGPSILRIQQVVRGDSAAYFCASSPSSGQRYEKLFFGSGTQLSVL.

This chain links TRBV6-5 with TRBJ1-2, with 7 nucleotides matching TRBD1. This CDR3 is built from 13 residues. J was trimmed by 5 bases and V by 3 bases; bases with no gene match: 3. Germline assignment: CDR1 MNHEY and CDR2 SVGAGI. CDR3 residues: CASSYRQGYGYTF. Written as DNA, the CDR3 is TGTGCCAGCAGTTATCGACAGGGATATGGCTACACCTTC.

The chain recombines TRBV6-5 with TRBJ2-1, with 9 nucleotides matching TRBD2. The CDR3 length is 14 residues. Germline CDR1 reads MNHEY; CDR2 reads SVGAGI. V trimming: 6 bases; J trimming: 6 bases; junction bases outside the gene matches: 6. The CDR3 protein is CASSRLAAGNEQFF. CDR3 nucleotides: TGTGCCAGCAGCCGACTAGCGGCGGGCAATGAGCAGTTCTTC.

The genes are TRBV15 and TRBJ1-6, with D unclear. The CDR3 totals 14 residues. Per the germline V gene, CDR1 is LNHNV and CDR2 is YYDKDF (reference sequence). V was clipped by 6 bases and J by 0 bases, with 6 bases between them. CDR3 sequence: CATSRDSYNSPLHF. For the CDR3, the DNA is TGTGCCACCAGTCGGGACTCCTATAATTCACCCCTCCACTTT.

The chain joins TRBV6-2 or TRBV6-3 to TRBJ2-7; D gene unclear. This CDR3 has 12 residues. Germline CDR1 reads MNHEY; CDR2 reads SVGEGT. Trimming removed 0 bases at V and 7 bases at J, with 7 bases between. CDR3 DNA sequence: TGTGCCAGCAGTTACTCCGCGTGGGAGCAGTACTTC. Translated, it gives CASSYSAWEQYF.

This sequence joins TRBV7-9 and TRBJ2-7, with 7 positions matching TRBD2. V trimming: 8 bases; J trimming: 0 bases; junction bases outside the gene matches: 13. Germline-derived CDR1 and CDR2 are SEHNR and FQNEAQ (reference sequence). CDR3 length: 16 residues. This chain's CDR3 is CASSPREAGLSYEQYF. As DNA, the CDR3 is TGTGCCAGCTCCCCCCGGGAGGCAGGCCTCTCCTACGAGCAGTACTTC.

The chain combines TRBV5-1 with TRBJ2-1; the match to TRBD1 covers 7 bases. V lost 7 bases and J lost 5; bases outside the gene matches: 9. This CDR3 is 14 amino acids long. The germline V gene encodes CDR1 SGHRS and CDR2 YFSETQ. DNA of the CDR3: TGCGCCAGCCGAAAGACAGGGTCAAACAATGAGCAGTTCTTC. Its protein is CASRKTGSNNEQFF.

The V and J genes are TRBV7-3 and TRBJ2-7; 10 positions agree with TRBD2. The J segment lost 1 base and the V segment lost 5 bases, leaving 5 bases of the junction unmatched. The germline V gene encodes CDR1 SGHTA and CDR2 FQGTGA. The CDR3 is made up of 15 amino acids. CDR3 nucleotides: TGTGCCAGCAGCCTCGAAGCGGGAGGGTCCTACGAGCAGTACTTC. Protein sequence: CASSLEAGGSYEQYF.

The rearrangement joins TRBV28 to TRBJ1-2, with D unclear. This CDR3 is 14 amino acids long. Trimming stripped 3 bases from V and 4 bases from J, with 12 bases between. The germline gives CDR1 MDHEN, CDR2 SYDVKM. The CDR3 protein is CASSFFPDSYGYTF. CDR3 DNA: TGTGCCAGCAGTTTCTTCCCGGATAGCTATGGCTACACCTTC.

The CDR3, as DNA: TGTGCCAGCAGTTTCTCCCCCCTAGCGGGAATCACAGATACGCAGTATTTT. It yields the protein CASSFSPLAGITDTQYF. This chain links TRBV27 with TRBJ2-3; 9 bases match TRBD2. The germline V gene has CDR1 MNHEY and CDR2 SMNVEV (reference sequence). V gave up 3 bases and J gave up 2 bases; unmatched junction bases: 9. There are 17 residues in the CDR3.

The rearrangement joins TRBV28 to TRBJ2-7; 8 nucleotides agree with TRBD2. This CDR3 spans 16 amino acids. Trimming cost V 3 bases and J 1 base; bases outside gene matches: 8. Germline assignment: CDR1 MDHEN and CDR2 SYDVKM. CDR3: CASSFRLASLSYEQYF. CDR3 coding DNA: TGTGCCAGCAGTTTTCGACTAGCGTCACTGTCCTACGAGCAGTACTTC.